A single TCR beta chain is shown here with its context. The antigen is unknown. These data come from a study of T-cell reconstitution after alpha-beta-depleted transplantation in children. Trimming took 0 bases from V and 5 from J, leaving 16 bases between them. Germline CDR1 and CDR2: MGHRA and YSYEKL. The CDR3 sequence is 16 residues long. Study-wide results and caveats: Among T cells one year after transplant, newly produced cells accounted for most counts and diversity.

During its preparation, the TCRbeta library received unique molecular identifiers. Each CDR3 protein gets one entry after TCRdb re-called the PCR reads with MiXCR. The table shows about 250,000 distinct CDR3 sequences, with 20% to 30% occurring only once. This chain connects TRBV4-1 to TRBJ2-5; possible D gene TRBD1, 6 bases. The sequencing here drew on PBMCs, mostly from graft donor cells, taken 360 days after TCRalphabeta/CD19-depleted stem cell transplant. This sequence originates from a female patient aged 2-15 years who had a stem cell transplant for congenital amegakaryocytic thrombocytopenia, so the T cells may come from the graft donor. The chain's CDR3 is CASSQDATGRWETQYF. CDR3 bases: TGCGCCAGCAGCCAAGATGCGACAGGTAGATGGGAGACCCAGTACTTC.